Below are 21 T cell receptor beta chains sequenced from a single sample in a study of cytomegalovirus exposure and HLA in healthy donors. 60 Vbeta and 13 Jbeta primers were used in PCR. Repertoires were generated with immunoSEQ multiplex PCR, while TCRdb's copy carries only in-frame clones and drops some. The data hold around 130,000 clones, with more than 70% observed a single time. The sequenced material came from PBMCs. The receptors here all came from a human donor in good health.

This clone was seen a single time. This rearrangement joins TRBV5-6 to TRBJ2-3; D is unclear. Germline V gene sequence: CDR1 SGHDT, CDR2 YYEEEE. V was trimmed by 4 bases and J by 6 bases, leaving 12 bases between them. This CDR3 region has 13 residues. Here the CDR3 reads CASSLSPLDTQYF. CDR3 nucleotide sequence: TGTGCCAGCAGCCTCTCCCCCCTGGATACGCAGTATTTT.

This chain joins TRBV9 and TRBJ2-6; D uncertain. From germline, CDR1 is SGDLS and CDR2 YYNGEE. With 5 bases removed from V and 0 bases from J, the gap between germline ends came to 3 bases. CDR3 size: 13 residues. The CDR3 loop reads CASRSSGANVLTF. The DNA of the CDR3 is TGTGCCAGCAGGAGCTCTGGGGCCAACGTCCTGACTTTC.

This clone has a single count. V is TRBV9 and J is TRBJ2-1; 11 nucleotides line up with TRBD2. The CDR3 is 14 residues long. Germline loops: CDR1 SGDLS, CDR2 YYNGEE. V trimming: 3 bases; J trimming: 6 bases; junction bases outside the gene matches: 2. As DNA, the CDR3 is TGTGCCAGCAGCGAGGGGACTAGCGGCAATGAGCAGTTCTTC. Protein sequence: CASSEGTSGNEQFF.

CDR3 DNA sequence: TGTGCCAGCAGCTCAAACAGACCATACGAGCAGTACTTC. Protein product: CASSSNRPYEQYF. The V gene is TRBV5-6, the J gene TRBJ2-5; D gene uncertain. The closer fit of TRBJ2-7 to the DNA end suggests the J call may be wrong. The CDR3 runs to 13 residues. Germline V gene sequence: CDR1 SGHDT, CDR2 YYEEEE.

The chain has TRBV7-2 and TRBJ2-1; TRBD1 might be the D (5 bases). The CDR3 extends over 12 amino acids. V was cut by 2 bases and J by 7 bases, with 6 bases left in between. The germline V gene has CDR1 SGHTA and CDR2 FQGNSA. The CDR3 loop is CASSLQGNEQFF. For the CDR3, the DNA is TGTGCCAGCAGCTTACAGGGTAATGAGCAGTTCTTC.

This clone came up once. This chain's CDR3 is CASSEAWQGGGGELFF. In nucleotides, the CDR3 is TGCGCCAGCAGTGAGGCCTGGCAGGGGGGCGGCGGGGAGCTGTTTTTT. V and J are TRBV10-2 and TRBJ2-2; D perhaps matches TRBD1 (7 bases). The CDR3 length is 16 residues. Trimming took 2 bases from V and 7 from J, leaving 17 bases between them. Germline V CDR1 and CDR2: WSHSY, SAAADI.

The V call is TRBV4-2, the J call TRBJ2-3; maybe TRBD2 (6 bases). Germline assignment: CDR1 LGHNA and CDR2 YNFKEQ. The CDR3 covers 16 residues. V was cut by 1 base and J by 2 bases, with 13 bases left in between. The CDR3 DNA reads as TGTGCCAGCAGCCAAGGGGGGGACTCCACCACAGATACGCAGTATTTT. This gives the protein CASSQGGDSTTDTQYF.

The V call is TRBV6-5, the J call TRBJ2-7, with D maybe TRBD2 (6 bases). Germline V gene sequence: CDR1 MNHEY, CDR2 SVGAGI. This CDR3 has 15 residues. Trimming pared 2 bases from V and 1 base from J, leaving 12 bases between. The CDR3 nucleotides read TGTGCCAGCAGTTACGGGCGGGGAGGATCCTACGAGCAGTACTTC. This gives the protein CASSYGRGGSYEQYF.

CDR3 amino acids: CASSLAFGQELSGNTIYF. For the CDR3, the DNA is TGTGCCAGCAGCTTGGCTTTCGGACAGGAACTCTCTGGAAACACCATATATTTT. The V and J genes are TRBV5-6 and TRBJ1-3; TRBD1 aligns across 7 bases. The CDR3 has 18 residues. The V and J ends lost 0 bases and 0 bases, in that order; junction bases with no gene match: 9. Germline lookup yields CDR1 SGHDT and CDR2 YYEEEE.

V and J are TRBV12-5 and TRBJ1-3; tentative D call: TRBD1 (6 bases). Per the germline V gene, CDR1 is LGHNT and CDR2 is FRNRAP. The CDR3 sequence is 15 residues long. V lost 3 bases and J 3 bases, leaving 12 bases between the germline ends. Here the CDR3 DNA reads TGTGCTAGTGGTTTTGTCAGGGGCGGTGGAAACACCATATATTTT. Translated: CASGFVRGGGNTIYF.

CDR3 in DNA: TGTGCCAGCAGCCCTCCCGGGACAGCCCGTAACTATGGCTACACCTTC. Translating it yields CASSPPGTARNYGYTF. The chain uses TRBV7-8 and TRBJ1-2; TRBD1 agrees at 7 bases. After removal of 5 bases from V and 1 base from J, the junction contained 10 bases not matched to a gene. Germline V gene sequence: CDR1 SGHVS, CDR2 FQNEAQ. The CDR3 is 16 residues long.

The V gene is TRBV19, the J gene TRBJ1-4; D is possibly TRBD1 (5 bases). Per germline, CDR1 LNHDA and CDR2 SQIVND (reference sequence). Trimming removed 7 bases at V and 4 bases at J, with 16 bases between. This CDR3 region has 15 residues. The CDR3 DNA reads as TGTGCCAGTACCACGGGGGGAAGGCTTAATGAAAAACTGTTTTTT. Translation gives CASTTGGRLNEKLFF.

The chain combines TRBV2 with TRBJ1-1, with D unclear. Between the trimmed V and J ends, which lost 8 bases and 3 bases, there was a span of 10 bases. Germline-derived CDR1 and CDR2 are SNHLY and FYNNEI. CDR3 size: 12 residues. This chain's CDR3 is CASYPGHTEAFF. The CDR3 DNA reads TGTGCCAGCTACCCGGGTCACACTGAAGCTTTCTTT.

About this clone: Within the sample, other DNA sequences also encode this same CDR3. The chain combines TRBV5-1 with TRBJ1-1; possible D gene TRBD1, 5 bases. This CDR3 is built from 15 residues. Trimming removed 2 bases from V and 3 bases from J, with 14 bases in between. The V gene's germline CDR1 is SGHRS and CDR2 YFSETQ. The CDR3 DNA is TGCGCCAGCAGCTTTAACCGGGTGACAGACACTGAAGCTTTCTTT. Amino acids: CASSFNRVTDTEAFF.

The chain employs TRBV5-1 and TRBJ2-6; D gene uncertain. V was pared by 2 bases and J by 0 bases, with 6 bases between. The V gene's germline CDR1 is SGHRS and CDR2 YFSETQ. This CDR3 has 15 amino acids. The CDR3, as DNA: TGCGCCAGCAGCTTTCCGGTCTCTGGGGCCAACGTCCTGACTTTC. Its protein is CASSFPVSGANVLTF.

The genes are TRBV11-2 and TRBJ1-1, with unresolved D. The germline V gene encodes CDR1 SGHAT and CDR2 FQNNGV. The CDR3 loop spans 12 amino acids. V was cut by 6 bases and J by 1 base, with 6 bases left in between. The DNA of the CDR3 is TGTGCCAGCAGACCACAGAACACTGAAGCTTTCTTT. Encoded protein: CASRPQNTEAFF.

The gene calls are TRBV9 and TRBJ2-1; tentative D call: TRBD1 (6 bases). V was clipped by 1 base and J by 10 bases, with 9 bases between them. This CDR3 is built from 12 residues. Germline assignment: CDR1 SGDLS and CDR2 YYNGEE. The CDR3 sequence is CASSVPGQEQFF. The CDR3 DNA reads TGTGCCAGCAGCGTACCCGGACAGGAGCAGTTCTTC. The complete variable domain, with remaining parts taken from reference TRBV9 and TRBJ2-1, reads DSGVTQTPKHLITATGQRVTLRCSPRSGDLSVYWYQQSLDQGLQFLIQYYNGEERAKGNILERFSAQQFPDLHSELNLSSLELGDSALYFCASSVPGQEQFFGPGTRLTVL.

Turning to this clone: This same CDR3 is encoded by further DNA sequences in the sample. The rearrangement links TRBV11-2 to TRBJ2-7; D is undetermined. Germline V gene data show CDR1 as SGHAT and CDR2 as FQNNGV. V lost 1 base, J lost 3 bases, and 7 bases lay in between. The CDR3 consists of 13 residues. Written as DNA, the CDR3 is TGTGCCAGCAGCTTAGGTAGAAACTACGAGCAGTACTTC. This gives the protein CASSLGRNYEQYF.

As regards this clone: Additional DNA sequences in this sample encode the identical CDR3. DNA of the CDR3: TGCAGCGTTGACGTCGCCCAGGGCCCTATTAACTATGGCTACACCTTC. Encoded protein: CSVDVAQGPINYGYTF. V is TRBV29-1 and J is TRBJ1-2, with a tentative D call TRBD1 (5 bases). The V end was cut by 3 bases, the J end by 1 base, with 18 bases between. Looked up from germline, CDR1 is SQVTM and CDR2 is ANQGSEA. CDR3 length: 16 amino acids.

The gene calls are TRBV15 and TRBJ1-5, with D hard to call. The germline CDR1 and CDR2 sequences are LNHNV and YYDKDF (reference sequence). The CDR3 totals 15 residues. V lost 3 bases to trimming and J lost 3 bases, with 12 bases between them. This chain's CDR3 is CATSRGGRDNQPQHF. The CDR3 nucleotides read TGTGCCACCAGCAGGGGAGGGCGGGACAATCAGCCCCAGCATTTT.

The chain has TRBV11-1 and TRBJ2-5, with a weak D call TRBD2 (5 bases). V was shortened by 9 bases and J by 2 bases, with 7 bases between the two germline ends. CDR1 is SGHAT and CDR2 is FQDESV in the germline V gene (reference sequence). The CDR3 is 11 amino acids. This CDR3 reads CASSGQETQYF. Here the CDR3 DNA reads TGTGCCAGTTCGGGGCAAGAGACCCAGTACTTC.